Listed below are T cell receptor beta chains from one sample, sequenced in a study of tumor-infiltrating lymphocytes in primary liver carcinoma. One entry per CDR3 protein results from TCRdb running MiXCR on the multiplex PCR reads. The table includes approximately 53,000 distinct CDR3 sequences, around 77% detected once. Sequencing was carried out using liver tumor tissue from sampling region 5. All receptors derive from a man aged 35 to 55 with primary liver carcinoma and hepatitis B virus infection. Each CDR3 is given with its conserved first and last residue. A D gene is named only where the DNA matches it firmly.

TRBV11-1,.,CTSSYTGPFPGGLFF
TRBV7-9,.,CASSITGPPYERYF
TRBV11-2,.,CASSYQDPNQLQHF
TRBV7-2,.,CARSFGGQPQHF
TRBV12-3/TRBV12-4,.,CSSSPIGTEAFF
TRBV6-1,TRBD1,CASSTGTGRYEQYF
TRBV7-9,.,CANSPGAEAFF
TRBV24-1,.,CATSGRVTISTDTQYF
TRBV11-3,.,CASILNANEQFF
TRBV3-1,TRBD2,CASGRGLAETYEQYF
TRBV12-3/TRBV12-4,.,CVSSLMEFGELFF
TRBV11-2,TRBD2,CASRPGDGDYERYF
TRBV6-4,TRBD1,CASSGSGTGGTDTQYF
TRBV4-3,.,CASSQGLRERNEKLFF
TRBV7-8,.,CTSSLVQQNTGELFF
TRBV14,TRBD1,CASSRDRVSSYEQYF
TRBV6-5,TRBD1,CANTQGAYEQYF
TRBV4-3,TRBD1,CVNSQSGTEAGANVLTF